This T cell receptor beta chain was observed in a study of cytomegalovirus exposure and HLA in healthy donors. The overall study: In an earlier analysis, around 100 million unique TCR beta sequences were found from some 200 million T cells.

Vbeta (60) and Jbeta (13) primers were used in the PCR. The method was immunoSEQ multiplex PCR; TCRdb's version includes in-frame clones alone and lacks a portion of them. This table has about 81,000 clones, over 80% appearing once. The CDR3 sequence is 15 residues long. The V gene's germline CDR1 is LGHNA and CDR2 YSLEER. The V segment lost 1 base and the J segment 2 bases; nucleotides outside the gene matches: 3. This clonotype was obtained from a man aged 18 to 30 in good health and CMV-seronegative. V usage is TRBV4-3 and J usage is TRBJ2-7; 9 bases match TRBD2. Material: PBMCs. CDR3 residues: CASSQVTSGTYEQYF. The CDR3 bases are TGCGCCAGCAGCCAAGTGACTAGCGGTACCTACGAGCAGTACTTC.